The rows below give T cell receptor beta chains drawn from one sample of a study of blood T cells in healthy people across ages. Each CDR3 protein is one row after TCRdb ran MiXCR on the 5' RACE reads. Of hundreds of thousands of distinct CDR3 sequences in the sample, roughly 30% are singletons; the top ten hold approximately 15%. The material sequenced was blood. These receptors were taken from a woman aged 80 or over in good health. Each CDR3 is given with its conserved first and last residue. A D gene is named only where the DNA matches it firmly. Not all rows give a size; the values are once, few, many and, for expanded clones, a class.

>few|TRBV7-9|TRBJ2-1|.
TGTGCCAGCAGCCTCCCCGACAGAAACAATGAGCAGTTCTTC
CASSLPDRNNEQFF
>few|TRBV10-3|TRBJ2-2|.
TGTGCCATCAGGCCCTGGGTCAACCCCGGGGAGCTGTTTTTT
CAIRPWVNPGELFF
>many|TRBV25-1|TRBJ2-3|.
TGCGCCAGCAGCTTGGCGGGGAACACAGATACGCAGTATTTT
CASSLAGNTDTQYF
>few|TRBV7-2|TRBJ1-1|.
TGTGCCAGCAGCCAGGGACAAGGCAACATGAACACTGAAGCTTTCTTT
CASSQGQGNMNTEAFF
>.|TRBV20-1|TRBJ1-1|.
TGCAGTGCTAGTAAGCAACTCACGAACACTGAAGCTTTCTTT
CSASKQLTNTEAFF
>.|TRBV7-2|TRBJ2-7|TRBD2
TGTGCCAGCAGCTTAGCGGGAGGGCCTCACGAGCAGTACTTC
CASSLAGGPHEQYF
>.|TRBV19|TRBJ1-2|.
TGTGCCAGTAGTCCCCTACGGATTTCCTATGGCTACACCTTC
CASSPLRISYGYTF
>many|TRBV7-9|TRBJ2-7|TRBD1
TGTGCCAGCAGCACATACCGGGACAGGGGCGACGAGCAGTACTTC
CASSTYRDRGDEQYF
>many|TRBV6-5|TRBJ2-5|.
TGTGCCAGCAGTTACTCGACGGCCCCAAGGACCCAGTACTTC
CASSYSTAPRTQYF
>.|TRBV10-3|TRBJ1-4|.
TGTGCCATCAGTGACCCGGACTCTGAAAAACTGTTTTTT
CAISDPDSEKLFF